Presented here are 16 T cell receptor beta chains from one specimen sequenced in a study of T cells after posttransplantation cyclophosphamide. Cyclophosphamide on days +3 and +4 followed busulfan-fludarabine conditioning and a marrow graft. Generated by immunoSEQ multiplex PCR, the TCRdb table keeps only in-frame clones and is missing some. This sample yields 15,000 to 25,000 clones, of which around 90% are seen a single time; approximately 7.3% belongs to the top ten. Specimen: PBMCs, collected after allogeneic stem cell transplant with posttransplant cyclophosphamide. The receptor source for this set is a female patient between 40 and 50 years old who received an allogeneic stem cell transplant from a related donor, was CMV-positive, and had no GVHD. The graft donor may have given rise to some T cells.

The chain links TRBV19 to TRBJ2-3; tentative D call: TRBD2 (6 bases). The V gene lost 6 bases and the J gene lost 0 bases, with 13 bases spanning the gap. The length of the CDR3 is 15 residues. Germline lookup yields CDR1 LNHDA and CDR2 SQIVND (reference sequence). CDR3 DNA sequence: TGTGCCAGTAGCACCACCCTAGCGAGCACAGATACGCAGTATTTT. It is translated as CASSTTLASTDTQYF.

The chain recombines TRBV27 with TRBJ2-3; the D gene is possibly TRBD2 (6 bases). This CDR3 contains 16 residues. Germline V gene sequence: CDR1 MNHEY, CDR2 SMNVEV (reference sequence). Trimming took off 2 bases at V and 4 bases at J, with 16 bases between the two ends. The CDR3 sequence: CASSLRSAGGSDTQYF. CDR3 sequence (DNA): TGTGCCAGCAGTTTACGAAGCGCCGGGGGATCAGATACGCAGTATTTT.

The gene calls are TRBV4-3 and TRBJ2-3, with a tentative D call TRBD1 (5 bases). CDR1 is LGHNA, CDR2 YSLEER, per germline. Trimming removed 4 bases at V and 5 bases at J, with 7 bases between. The CDR3 sequence is 12 residues long. CDR3 nucleotide sequence: TGCGCCAGCAGCCTCACAGGAGATACGCAGTATTTT. Translating it yields CASSLTGDTQYF.

The rearrangement joins TRBV20-1 to TRBJ1-2; D unclear. The CDR3 length is 10 residues. V was clipped by 5 bases and J by 6 bases, with 7 bases between them. CDR1 is DFQATT, CDR2 SNEGSKA, per germline (reference sequence). DNA for the CDR3: TGCAGTGCTTCTCAGAATGGCTACACCTTC. Translating gives CSASQNGYTF.

This rearrangement joins TRBV7-9 to TRBJ2-3; the match to TRBD2 covers 8 bases. Germline trimming cut 0 bases from V and 6 bases from J; bases unmatched to any gene: 17. Germline values: CDR1 SEHNR, CDR2 FQNEAQ (reference sequence). The CDR3 is 19 residues long. CDR3 nucleotide sequence: TGTGCCAGCAGCTTAGCCCTCGCTTCGGCGGGAGGCCATTCGGATACGCAGTATTTT. Its translation is CASSLALASAGGHSDTQYF.

The J gene is TRBJ2-1, the V gene TRBV18; TRBD2 matches at 16 bases. V shed 0 bases, J shed 6 bases, and the junction held 8 bases outside the gene matches. Germline lookup yields CDR1 KGHSH and CDR2 LQKENI. The CDR3 contains 19 residues. The CDR3 region is CASSPPGLAGGLSGNEQFF. As DNA, the CDR3 is TGTGCCAGCTCACCACCGGGACTAGCGGGAGGGCTTTCTGGCAATGAGCAGTTCTTC.

This sequence joins TRBV4-3 and TRBJ2-7, with 9 positions matching TRBD2. The CDR3 loop spans 15 amino acids. Germline assignment: CDR1 LGHNA and CDR2 YSLEER. Trimming at V came to 1 base and at J to 3 bases, leaving 4 bases not matched to a gene. CDR3 loop: CASSQVTSGLYEQYF. The CDR3 region has the DNA TGCGCCAGCAGCCAAGTGACTAGCGGCCTCTACGAGCAGTACTTC.

The CDR3 sequence is CASRHYNEQFF. The CDR3, as DNA: TGTGCCAGCAGACATTACAATGAGCAGTTCTTC. This chain links TRBV6-6 with TRBJ2-1; D remains unclear. The germline V and J ends were trimmed by 6 bases and 4 bases, with 4 bases remaining between them. The CDR3 extends over 11 amino acids. Germline values: CDR1 MNHNY, CDR2 SVGAGI (reference sequence).

The chain has TRBV5-1 and TRBJ2-5, with D perhaps matching TRBD2 (5 bases). This CDR3 region has 14 residues. Deletions cut 0 bases from V and 2 bases from J, with 8 bases between. Germline loops: CDR1 SGHRS, CDR2 YFSETQ. The CDR3 protein is CASSLVTGQETQYF. For the CDR3, the DNA is TGCGCCAGCAGCTTGGTGACGGGACAAGAGACCCAGTACTTC.

The chain uses TRBV6-6 and TRBJ2-1; the D gene is possibly TRBD1 (6 bases). V was clipped by 5 bases and J by 4 bases, with 12 bases between them. CDR3 length: 14 amino acids. Looked up from germline, CDR1 is MNHNY and CDR2 is SVGAGI (reference sequence). CDR3 DNA sequence: TGTGCCAGCAGTCGCCCGCAGGGGTACAATGAGCAGTTCTTC. Protein sequence: CASSRPQGYNEQFF.

The chain recombines TRBV30 with TRBJ2-1; 15 bases fit TRBD2. CDR1 is GTSNPN and CDR2 is SVGIG in the germline V gene (reference sequence). This CDR3 spans 16 amino acids. The junction had 13 bases not matched to a gene; V was cut back by 2 bases and J by 14 bases. In DNA form, the CDR3 reads TGTGCCTGGAGTAGGGAGGGGACTAGCGGGAGGATCACTGAGTTCTTC. Translated: CAWSREGTSGRITEFF.

This sequence joins TRBV19 and TRBJ2-7; TRBD1 matches 9 bases. The CDR3 has 15 residues. Germline V gene data show CDR1 as LNHDA and CDR2 as SQIVND (reference sequence). V lost 4 bases to trimming and J lost 7 bases; unmatched junction nucleotides: 11. The CDR3 sequence: CASSTRGQGRYEQYF. For the CDR3, the DNA is TGTGCCAGTAGTACCCGGGGACAGGGAAGGTATGAGCAGTACTTC.

The chain combines TRBV6-1 with TRBJ2-5; 8 nucleotides align to TRBD2. The CDR3 has 13 amino acids. The germline CDR1 and CDR2 sequences are MNHNS and SASEGT. The J segment lost 0 bases and the V segment lost 7 bases, leaving 1 base of the junction unmatched. The CDR3 region has the DNA TGTGCCAGCAAACTAGCGGACCAAGAGACCCAGTACTTC. The encoded protein is CASKLADQETQYF.

The chain recombines TRBV28 with TRBJ2-4, with TRBD1 matching 11 bases. The V gene's germline CDR1 is MDHEN and CDR2 SYDVKM. The CDR3 is made up of 15 amino acids. V lost 6 bases and J lost 0; bases outside the gene matches: 1. The CDR3 DNA follows: TGTGCCAGCAGGGGACAGGGGGAAGCCAAAAACATTCAGTACTTC. Its translation: CASRGQGEAKNIQYF.

The V gene is TRBV6-5, the J gene TRBJ2-1, with D tentatively TRBD2 (6 bases). V was cut by 5 bases and J by 6 bases, with 8 bases left in between. CDR3 length: 12 residues. Germline V gene lookup returns CDR1 MNHEY and CDR2 SVGAGI. CDR3 nucleotide sequence: TGTGCCAGCAGTCCGACTAGCAATGAGCAGTTCTTC. Translated: CASSPTSNEQFF.

The V call is TRBV28, the J call TRBJ2-6; TRBD2 agrees at 9 bases. In germline, CDR1 is MDHEN, CDR2 SYDVKM. This CDR3 contains 16 residues. Trimming cost V 9 bases and J 4 bases; bases outside gene matches: 10. The chain's CDR3 is CASRIAGATGANVLTF. The CDR3 nucleotides are TGTGCCAGTAGGATAGCGGGAGCTACCGGGGCCAACGTCCTGACTTTC.